These 7 T cell receptor beta chains came from one sample sequenced in a study of OX40 agonist ivuxolimab in advanced cancers. Libraries were prepared by immunoSEQ multiplex PCR; TCRdb keeps only in-frame clonotypes and omits some of them. The sample consists of some 27,000 clones, 80% to 90% of them appearing once. The sample in question was CD4+ or CD8+ T cells sorted from blood, obtained in a trial of the OX40 agonist ivuxolimab. The receptor set was obtained from an adult with an advanced solid tumor such as melanoma, head and neck, liver or kidney cancer.

The chain joins TRBV12-5 to TRBJ2-1; 11 positions agree with TRBD1. The junction had 8 bases not matched to a gene; V was cut back by 0 bases and J by 7 bases. Germline assignment: CDR1 LGHNT and CDR2 FRNRAP. The CDR3 covers 17 residues. The CDR3 loop is CASGLVPRDRGGNEQFF. CDR3 nucleotide sequence: TGTGCTAGTGGTTTGGTACCCCGGGACAGGGGGGGGAATGAGCAGTTCTTC.

This chain uses TRBV5-6 with TRBJ2-1; D may be TRBD2 (6 bases). CDR1 is SGHDT and CDR2 is YYEEEE in the germline V gene. There are 14 residues in the CDR3. The germline V and J ends were trimmed by 0 bases and 7 bases, with 11 bases remaining between them. CDR3 sequence reads: CASSLGHGRNEQFF. The CDR3 region has the DNA TGTGCCAGCAGCTTGGGACATGGGAGGAATGAGCAGTTCTTC.

V and J are TRBV4-3 and TRBJ2-1; TRBD2 agrees at 10 bases. Germline V gives CDR1 LGHNA, CDR2 YSLEER. The CDR3 has 16 amino acids. The junction had 7 bases not matched to a gene; V was cut back by 0 bases and J by 8 bases. CDR3 bases: TGCGCCAGCAGCCAAGATCCGAGCGGGGGGGCTGATGAGCAGTTCTTC. This translates into CASSQDPSGGADEQFF.

The chain carries TRBV29-1 and TRBJ2-7; 7 bases align to TRBD1. The CDR3 runs 14 residues. Trimming cost V 6 bases and J 0 bases; bases outside gene matches: 8. Germline values: CDR1 SQVTM, CDR2 ANQGSEA. CDR3 sequence: CSVAPGQISYEQYF. The DNA for the CDR3 is TGCAGCGTCGCACCGGGACAGATCTCCTACGAGCAGTACTTC.

The rearrangement uses TRBV7-9 and TRBJ2-1, with 7 bases matching TRBD2. This CDR3 spans 17 amino acids. The V gene end was trimmed by 5 bases and the J gene end by 3 bases; junction bases not matched to a gene: 13. The germline V gene has CDR1 SEHNR and CDR2 FQNEAQ (reference sequence). The CDR3 coding sequence is TGTGCCAGCAGCACCAGCCCGGGACTACCAAACTACAATGAGCAGTTCTTC. Translated, it gives CASSTSPGLPNYNEQFF.

This clone appeared once. This chain uses TRBV19 with TRBJ2-1, with TRBD2 matching 8 bases. The ends lost 3 bases at V and 8 bases at J; junction bases unmatched: 6. The CDR3 loop spans 14 amino acids. Per germline, CDR1 LNHDA and CDR2 SQIVND (reference sequence). CDR3 loop: CASSMGTRLDEQFF. CDR3 in DNA: TGTGCCAGTAGTATGGGGACTAGGCTCGATGAGCAGTTCTTC.

The chain is built from TRBV4-1 and TRBJ2-1, with 8 bases identical to TRBD2. Germline V gives CDR1 MGHRA, CDR2 YSYEKL. This CDR3 spans 16 amino acids. V lost 0 bases and J lost 7; bases outside the gene matches: 8. CDR3 DNA sequence: TGCGCCAGCAGCCAAGATCGGGGGGGAGGGTTTAATGAGCAGTTCTTC. Translation gives CASSQDRGGGFNEQFF.